The present T cell receptor (beta chain) was sequenced within a study of blood T cell repertoires in COVID-19. Turning to the study itself: Samples came from the United States, Italy and Spain, spanning acute and convalescent COVID-19. T cells, B-cell-depleted T cells, or PBMCs supplied cDNA or gDNA.

Per the authors' pipeline: Estimates of nucleated cell counts were drawn from the amplification of reference gene primers. Sequencing used immunoSEQ multiplex PCR; TCRdb keeps in-frame clones, though not all of them. D and trimming were read from the DNA, whereas the V and J calls and clone size are those reported in that table. The sample holds about 250,000 clones, 80% to 85% seen once. This sequence originates from a man in his forties with acute or convalescent COVID-19. The sequenced material came from peripheral blood.

The CDR3 sequence: CASSLGDRGLSGNTIYF. Written as DNA, the CDR3 is TGTGCCAGCAGCTTAGGGGACAGGGGACTCTCTGGAAACACCATATATTTT. The gene calls are TRBV11-2 and TRBJ1-3; 10 nucleotides agree with TRBD1. CDR3 length: 17 amino acids. With V trimmed by 1 base and J by 0 bases, 3 bases remained unmatched. CDR1 is SGHAT, CDR2 FQNNGV, per germline.